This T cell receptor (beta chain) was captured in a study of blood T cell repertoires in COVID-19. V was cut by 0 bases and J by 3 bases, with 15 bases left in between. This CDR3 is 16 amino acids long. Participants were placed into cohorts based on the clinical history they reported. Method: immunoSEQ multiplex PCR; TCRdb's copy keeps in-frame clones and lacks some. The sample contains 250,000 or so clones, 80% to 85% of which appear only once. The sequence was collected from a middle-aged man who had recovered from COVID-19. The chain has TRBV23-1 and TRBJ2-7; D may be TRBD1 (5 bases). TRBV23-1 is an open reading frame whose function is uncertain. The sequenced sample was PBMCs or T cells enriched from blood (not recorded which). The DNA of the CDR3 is TGCGCCAGCAGTCAATCGGGGCCCCCCTCTTTCTACGAGCAGTACTTC. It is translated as CASSQSGPPSFYEQYF.